Listed here are 14 T cell receptor beta chains from one sample, sequenced in a study of vaccination and CD4 T cells after COVID-19. Researchers used the Oncomine TCR Beta short-read assay to sequence DNA from cultured CD4+ T cells. TCRdb recomputed calls from the PCR reads with MiXCR, one row per CDR3 protein. The table includes 10,000 to 13,000 distinct CDR3 sequences, less than 40% detected once. Their recognized antigens are unknown. Treatment of the sample: roughly ten-day PBMC culture with coronavirus spike peptide pools or control peptides (ViraFEST assay). The sample was CD4+ T cells from blood, cultured in vitro. The source of these receptors is a human donor who had recovered from COVID-19.

This clonotype was detected only a few times. This chain links TRBV20-1 with TRBJ2-2; maybe TRBD2 (5 bases). The V end was cut by 2 bases, the J end by 7 bases, with 8 bases between. The CDR3 length is 12 residues. CDR1 and CDR2 (germline): DFQATT, SNEGSKA (reference sequence). DNA of the CDR3: TGCAGTGCTAGACGGGGAAACGGGGAGCTGTTTTTT. It yields the protein CSARRGNGELFF.

The J gene is TRBJ2-5, the V gene TRBV20-1; TRBD1 aligns across 11 bases. Germline CDR1 DFQATT, CDR2 SNEGSKA (reference sequence). The J segment lost 5 bases and the V segment lost 6 bases, leaving 8 bases of the junction unmatched. There are 14 residues in the CDR3. CDR3 sequence reads: CSARRGQGGETQYF. The CDR3, as DNA: TGCAGTGCCAGAAGGGGACAGGGGGGGGAGACCCAGTACTTC.

J is TRBJ1-2 and V is TRBV7-8, with D possibly matching TRBD1 (5 bases). Germline V gene sequence: CDR1 SGHVS, CDR2 FQNEAQ. The CDR3 is 19 residues long. V lost 6 bases and J lost 9, with 35 bases in between. The CDR3 region has the DNA TGTGCCAGCAGTTCCCTTCTGGGGGTGGCGACCTACAACCCTGGGCGCTACACCTTC. This codes for CASSSLLGVATYNPGRYTF.

This clonotype has more than one count but fewer than ten. This chain uses TRBV6-1 with TRBJ1-6, with 8 positions matching TRBD1. The J segment lost 6 bases and the V segment lost 10 bases, leaving 8 bases of the junction unmatched. Germline assignment: CDR1 MNHNS and CDR2 SASEGT. The CDR3 runs 14 residues. DNA of the CDR3: TGTGCCACCCTCTTAGACAGGGGTAATTCACCCCTCCACTTT. Its translation is CATLLDRGNSPLHF.

This clonotype is deemed large. V and J are TRBV5-3 and TRBJ1-1; the D gene is possibly TRBD1 (5 bases). Being an ORF, TRBV5-3 has a function that is uncertain. The length of the CDR3 is 17 residues. V gave up 4 bases and J gave up 5 bases, with 24 bases separating them. CDR3 loop: CARSLVRWQGYRTEAFF. CDR3 nucleotide sequence: TGTGCCAGAAGCCTGGTGCGTTGGCAGGGCTATAGGACTGAAGCTTTCTTT.

The rearrangement joins TRBV20-1 to TRBJ2-7; D call uncertain. This CDR3 is 18 amino acids long. CDR1 and CDR2 (germline): DFQATT, SNEGSKA (reference sequence). V was shortened by 4 bases and J by 3 bases, with 28 bases between the two germline ends. The CDR3 loop reads CSATPKLGRGGQYYEQYF. CDR3 DNA: TGCAGTGCTACTCCCAAATTGGGTCGCGGCGGCCAATACTACGAGCAGTACTTC.

This clonotype has more than one count but fewer than ten. The chain uses TRBV7-3 and TRBJ1-1, with 7 positions matching TRBD1. V lost 0 bases, J lost 0 bases, and 1 base stayed unmatched. This CDR3 is 15 amino acids long. The germline V gene encodes CDR1 SGHTA and CDR2 FQGTGA. In nucleotides, the CDR3 is TGTGCCAGCAGCTTAACAGGACAGGTGAACACTGAAGCTTTCTTT. Translated: CASSLTGQVNTEAFF.

This clonotype was picked up a small number of times. This rearrangement joins TRBV29-1 to TRBJ2-5; perhaps D is TRBD1 or TRBD2 (6 bases each). Trimming left V 8 bases short and J 2 bases short, with 18 bases between. Per the germline V gene, CDR1 is SQVTM and CDR2 is ANQGSEA. CDR3 length: 14 residues. CDR3 loop: CSSRGGRLQETQYF. The CDR3 DNA reads TGCAGCTCCCGAGGGGGGCGGTTACAAGAGACCCAGTACTTC.

This clonotype was seen more than once but under ten times. V and J are TRBV10-3 and TRBJ1-1, with D possibly being TRBD1 (5 bases). In germline, CDR1 is ENHRY, CDR2 SYGVKD. V was trimmed by 6 bases and J by 3 bases, leaving 14 bases between them. The CDR3 sequence is 14 residues long. In DNA, the CDR3 is TGTGCCATCAGCCCCGGGACGGACTACACTGAAGCTTTCTTT. Translation: CAISPGTDYTEAFF.

In this sample, this clonotype turned up a few times. Its ends do not fully match the called genes, so a read error is possible. The chain carries TRBV7-7 and TRBJ2-5; 7 bases align to TRBD2. The CDR3 has 13 amino acids. CDR1 and CDR2 from the germline V gene are SSHAT and FNYEAQ (reference sequence). In DNA form, the CDR3 reads TGTGCTAGCAGCACTACTAGCGTGGAGACCCAGTACTTC. Protein sequence: CASSTTSVETQYF.

This clonotype was counted between two and nine times. The chain recombines TRBV20-1 with TRBJ2-3; 11 nucleotides line up with TRBD2. V gave up 6 bases and J gave up 5 bases; unmatched junction bases: 13. Germline loops: CDR1 DFQATT, CDR2 SNEGSKA (reference sequence). This CDR3 has 16 residues. CDR3 nucleotides: TGCAGTGCCCCCAAAGGTAGCGGGAGGGCTAGAGATACGCAGTATTTT. Translated, it gives CSAPKGSGRARDTQYF.

This clonotype has only one observation. The chain carries TRBV7-9 and TRBJ2-7, with TRBD1 identical over 8 bases. Trimming at V came to 4 bases and at J to 0 bases, leaving 5 bases not matched to a gene. This CDR3 is 15 amino acids long. Germline-derived CDR1 and CDR2 are SEHNR and FQNEAQ (reference sequence). The DNA of the CDR3 is TGTGCCAGCAGCTCACAGGGGGAGAGCTCCTACGAGCAGTACTTC. Residues: CASSSQGESSYEQYF.

The chain recombines TRBV23-1 with TRBJ1-2, with D uncertain. TRBV23-1 is noted as an ORF with a role that remains uncertain. V was shortened by 4 bases and J by 7 bases, with 7 bases between the two germline ends. The CDR3 loop spans 11 amino acids. The CDR3 loop reads CASSPRVGYTF. CDR3 in DNA: TGCGCCAGCAGTCCTCGGGTTGGCTACACCTTC.

This clonotype turned up a few times. This sequence joins TRBV5-6 and TRBJ2-7; TRBD1 might be the D (6 bases). The CDR3 has 14 residues. Trimming stripped 6 bases from V and 2 bases from J, with 15 bases between. Looked up from germline, CDR1 is SGHDT and CDR2 is YYEEEE. Here the CDR3 reads CASNTRGLAYEQYF. CDR3 nucleotides: TGTGCCAGCAATACGAGGGGGTTAGCCTACGAGCAGTACTTC.